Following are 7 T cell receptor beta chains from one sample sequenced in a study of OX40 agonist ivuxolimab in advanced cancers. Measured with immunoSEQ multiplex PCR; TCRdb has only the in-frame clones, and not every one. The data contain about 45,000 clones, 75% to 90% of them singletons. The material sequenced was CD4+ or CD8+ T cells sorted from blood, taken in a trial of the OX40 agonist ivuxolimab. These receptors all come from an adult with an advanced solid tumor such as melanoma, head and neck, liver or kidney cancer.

CDR3 protein: CASLEGSGRYEQYF. CDR3 nucleotides: TGTGCCAGCCTAGAGGGGTCAGGAAGATACGAGCAGTACTTC. V usage is TRBV2 and J usage is TRBJ2-7; the D call may be TRBD1 or TRBD2 (5 bases each). The CDR3 loop spans 14 amino acids. Per the germline V gene, CDR1 is SNHLY and CDR2 is FYNNEI. V lost 8 bases to trimming and J lost 4 bases, with 18 bases between them.

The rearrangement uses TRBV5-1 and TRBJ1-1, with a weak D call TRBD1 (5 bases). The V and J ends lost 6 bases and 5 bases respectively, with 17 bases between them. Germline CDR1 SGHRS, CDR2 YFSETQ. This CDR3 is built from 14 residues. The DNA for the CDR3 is TGCGCCAGCACCCTTGGGGGAGGGAATACTGAAGCTTTCTTT. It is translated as CASTLGGGNTEAFF. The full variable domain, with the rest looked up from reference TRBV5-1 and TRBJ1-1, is KAGVTQTPRYLIKTRGQQVTLSCSPISGHRSVSWYQQTPGQGLQFLFEYFSETQRNKGNFPGRFSGRQFSNSRSEMNVSTLELGDSALYLCASTLGGGNTEAFFGQGTRLTVV.

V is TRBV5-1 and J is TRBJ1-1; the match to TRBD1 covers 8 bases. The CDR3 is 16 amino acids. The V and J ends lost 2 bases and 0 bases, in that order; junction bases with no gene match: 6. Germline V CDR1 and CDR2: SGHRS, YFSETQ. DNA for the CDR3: TGCGCCAGCAGCTTCCGGACAGGGAACCTGAACACTGAAGCTTTCTTT. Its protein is CASSFRTGNLNTEAFF. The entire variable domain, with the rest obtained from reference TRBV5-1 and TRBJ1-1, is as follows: KAGVTQTPRYLIKTRGQQVTLSCSPISGHRSVSWYQQTPGQGLQFLFEYFSETQRNKGNFPGRFSGRQFSNSRSEMNVSTLELGDSALYLCASSFRTGNLNTEAFFGQGTRLTVV.

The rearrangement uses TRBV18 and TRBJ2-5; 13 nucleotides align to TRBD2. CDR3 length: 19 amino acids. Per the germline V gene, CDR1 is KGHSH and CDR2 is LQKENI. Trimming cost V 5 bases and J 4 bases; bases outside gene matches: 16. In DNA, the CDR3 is TGTGCCAGCTCAACCGCAATCGGACTAGCGGGAGTTTCAGGAGAGACCCAGTACTTC. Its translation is CASSTAIGLAGVSGETQYF.

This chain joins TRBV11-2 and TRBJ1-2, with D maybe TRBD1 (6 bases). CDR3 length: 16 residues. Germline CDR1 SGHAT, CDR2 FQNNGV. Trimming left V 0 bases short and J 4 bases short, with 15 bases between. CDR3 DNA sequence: TGTGCCAGCAGCTTAGATTGGGTAGGCAGGGGCTATGGCTACACCTTC. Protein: CASSLDWVGRGYGYTF.

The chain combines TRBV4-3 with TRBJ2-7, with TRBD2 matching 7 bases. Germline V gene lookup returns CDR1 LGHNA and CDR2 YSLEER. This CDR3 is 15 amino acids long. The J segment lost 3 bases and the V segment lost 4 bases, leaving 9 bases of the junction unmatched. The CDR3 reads CASSPQPGTNYEQYF. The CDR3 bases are TGCGCCAGCAGCCCGCAACCCGGGACTAACTACGAGCAGTACTTC.

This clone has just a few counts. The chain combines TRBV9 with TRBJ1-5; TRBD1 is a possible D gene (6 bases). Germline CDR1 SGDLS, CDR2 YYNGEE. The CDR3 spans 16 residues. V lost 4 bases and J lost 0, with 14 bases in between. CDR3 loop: CASSFKTGYSNQPQHF. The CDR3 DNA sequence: TGTGCCAGCAGCTTTAAGACAGGCTATAGCAATCAGCCCCAGCATTTT.